This TCR beta chain was recorded in a study of early T cells in non-severe SARS-CoV-2 infection. Overall study context: The study sequenced bulk RNA from unsorted whole blood, with chains unpaired.

This clonotype was observed many times. V was trimmed by 5 bases and J by 6 bases, leaving 20 bases between them. CDR3 length equals 16 residues. CDR1 is SGHAT and CDR2 is FQNNGV in the germline V gene. TCRdb fed the 5' RACE reads into MiXCR, producing one record per CDR3 protein. The sample yields around 27,000 distinct CDR3 sequences, 6.6% seen once. This chain uses TRBV11-2 with TRBJ1-3; TRBD1 is a possible D gene (6 bases). The sequenced material came from whole blood. The sequence derives from an adult who was a healthcare worker with PCR-confirmed SARS-CoV-2 infection or an uninfected control (not recorded which). The CDR3 protein is CASSPPGTRTENTIYF. The CDR3 DNA reads as TGTGCCAGCAGCCCACCCGGGACAAGGACTGAAAACACCATATATTTT.